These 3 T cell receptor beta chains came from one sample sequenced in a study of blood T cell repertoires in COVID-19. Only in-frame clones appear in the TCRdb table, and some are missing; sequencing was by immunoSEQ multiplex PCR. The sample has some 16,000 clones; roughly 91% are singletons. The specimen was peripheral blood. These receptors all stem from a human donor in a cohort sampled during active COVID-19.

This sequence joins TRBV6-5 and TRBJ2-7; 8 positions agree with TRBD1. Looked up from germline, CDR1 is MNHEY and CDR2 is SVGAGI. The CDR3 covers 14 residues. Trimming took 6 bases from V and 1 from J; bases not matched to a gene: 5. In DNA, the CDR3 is TGTGCCAGCAGGTTGGACAGGGAATCCTACGAGCAGTACTTC. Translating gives CASRLDRESYEQYF.

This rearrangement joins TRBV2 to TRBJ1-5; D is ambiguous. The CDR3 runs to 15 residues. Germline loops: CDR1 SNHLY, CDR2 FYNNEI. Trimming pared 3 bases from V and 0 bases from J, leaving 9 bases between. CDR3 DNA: TGTGCCAGCAGTGAGGCCGGGGATAGCAATCAGCCCCAGCATTTT. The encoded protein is CASSEAGDSNQPQHF.

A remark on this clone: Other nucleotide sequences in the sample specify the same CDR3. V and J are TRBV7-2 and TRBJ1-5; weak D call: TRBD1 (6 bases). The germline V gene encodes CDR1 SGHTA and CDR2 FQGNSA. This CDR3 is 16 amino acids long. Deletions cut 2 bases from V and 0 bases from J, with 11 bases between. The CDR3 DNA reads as TGTGCCAGCAGCTTATGGGCAGGGGCTAGCAATCAGCCCCAGCATTTT. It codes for CASSLWAGASNQPQHF.